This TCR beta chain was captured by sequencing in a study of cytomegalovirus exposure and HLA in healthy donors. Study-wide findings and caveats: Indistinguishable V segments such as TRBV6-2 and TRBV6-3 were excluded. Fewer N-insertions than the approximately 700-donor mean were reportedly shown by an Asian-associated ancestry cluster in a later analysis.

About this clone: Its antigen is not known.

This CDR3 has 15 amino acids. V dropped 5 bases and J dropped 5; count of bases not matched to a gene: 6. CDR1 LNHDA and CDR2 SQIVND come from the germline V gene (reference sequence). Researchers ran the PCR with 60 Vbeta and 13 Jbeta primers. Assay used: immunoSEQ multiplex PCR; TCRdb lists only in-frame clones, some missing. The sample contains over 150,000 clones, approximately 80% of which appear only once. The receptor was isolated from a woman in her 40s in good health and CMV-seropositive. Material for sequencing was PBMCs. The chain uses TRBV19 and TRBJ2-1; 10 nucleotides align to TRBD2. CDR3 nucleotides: TGTGCCAGTAGTCCTACCGGGACTAGCGACAATGAGCAGTTCTTC. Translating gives CASSPTGTSDNEQFF.